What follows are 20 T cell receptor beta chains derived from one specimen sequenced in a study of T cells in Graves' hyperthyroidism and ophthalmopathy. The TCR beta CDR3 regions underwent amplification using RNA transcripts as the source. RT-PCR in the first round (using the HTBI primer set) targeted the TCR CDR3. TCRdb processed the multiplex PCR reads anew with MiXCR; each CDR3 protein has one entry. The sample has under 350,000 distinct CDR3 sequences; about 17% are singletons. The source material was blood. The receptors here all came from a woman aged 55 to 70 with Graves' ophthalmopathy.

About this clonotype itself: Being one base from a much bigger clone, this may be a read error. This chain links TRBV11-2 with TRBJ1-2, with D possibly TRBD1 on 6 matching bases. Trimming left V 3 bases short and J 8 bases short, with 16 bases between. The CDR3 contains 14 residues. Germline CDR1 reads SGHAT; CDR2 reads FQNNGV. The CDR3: CASSFIRRGQGYTF. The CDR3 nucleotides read TGTGCCAGCAGCTTCATCAGGAGGGGACAAGGCTACACCTTC. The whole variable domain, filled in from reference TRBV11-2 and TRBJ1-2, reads EAGVAQSPRYKIIEKRQSVAFWCNPISGHATLYWYQQILGQGPKLLIQFQNNGVVDDSQLPKDRFSAERLKGVDSTLKIQPAKLEDSAVYLCASSFIRRGQGYTFGSGTRLTVV.

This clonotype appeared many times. The CDR3 coding sequence is TGTGCCAGCAGCTTAGGAAGCGGGCTTATCAATGAGCAGTTCTTC. Translating it yields CASSLGSGLINEQFF. The chain couples TRBV27 to TRBJ2-1; D possibly corresponds to TRBD2 (6 bases). Trimming pared 6 bases from V and 6 bases from J, leaving 18 bases between. CDR3 length equals 15 residues. Germline CDR1 MNHEY, CDR2 SMNVEV (reference sequence).

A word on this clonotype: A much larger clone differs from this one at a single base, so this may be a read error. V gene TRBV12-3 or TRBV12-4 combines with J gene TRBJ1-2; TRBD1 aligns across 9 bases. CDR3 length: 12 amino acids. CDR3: CASRRQGGGCTF. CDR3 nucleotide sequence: TGTGCCAGCAGGCGACAGGGGGGAGGCTGCACCTTC.

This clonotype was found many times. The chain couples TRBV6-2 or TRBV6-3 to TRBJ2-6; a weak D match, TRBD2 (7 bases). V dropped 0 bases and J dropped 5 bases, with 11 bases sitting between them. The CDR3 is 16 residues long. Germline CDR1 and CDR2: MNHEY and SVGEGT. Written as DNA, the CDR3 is TGTGCCAGCAGTTACTCGCGCGGGGGCTGGGCCAACGTCCTGACTTTC. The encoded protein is CASSYSRGGWANVLTF.

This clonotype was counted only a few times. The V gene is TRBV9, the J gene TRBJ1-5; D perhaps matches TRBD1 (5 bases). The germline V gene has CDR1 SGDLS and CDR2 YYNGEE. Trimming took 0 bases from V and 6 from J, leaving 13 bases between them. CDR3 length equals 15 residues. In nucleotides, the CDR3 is TGTGCCAGCAGCGTAGATCAGGGAAGGGGTCAGCCCCAGCATTTT. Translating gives CASSVDQGRGQPQHF.

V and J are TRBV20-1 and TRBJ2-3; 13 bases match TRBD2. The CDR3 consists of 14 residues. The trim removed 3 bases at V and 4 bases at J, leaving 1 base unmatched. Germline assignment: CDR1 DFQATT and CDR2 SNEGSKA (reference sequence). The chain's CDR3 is CSARGTSGADTQYF. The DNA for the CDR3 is TGCAGTGCTAGGGGGACTAGCGGGGCAGATACGCAGTATTTT.

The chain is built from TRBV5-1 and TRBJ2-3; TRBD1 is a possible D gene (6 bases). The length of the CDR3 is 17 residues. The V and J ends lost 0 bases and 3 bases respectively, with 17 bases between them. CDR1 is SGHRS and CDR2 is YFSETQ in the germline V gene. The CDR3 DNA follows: TGCGCCAGCAGCTTGGAGGGGGTCCGGGGATCTACAGATACGCAGTATTTT. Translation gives CASSLEGVRGSTDTQYF.

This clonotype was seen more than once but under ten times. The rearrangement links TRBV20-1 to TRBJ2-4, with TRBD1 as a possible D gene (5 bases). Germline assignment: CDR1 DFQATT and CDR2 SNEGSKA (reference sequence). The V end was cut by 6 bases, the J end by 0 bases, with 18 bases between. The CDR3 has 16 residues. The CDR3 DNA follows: TGCAGTGCACCGACCACAGGTCGGCTAGCCAAAAACATTCAGTACTTC. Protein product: CSAPTTGRLAKNIQYF.

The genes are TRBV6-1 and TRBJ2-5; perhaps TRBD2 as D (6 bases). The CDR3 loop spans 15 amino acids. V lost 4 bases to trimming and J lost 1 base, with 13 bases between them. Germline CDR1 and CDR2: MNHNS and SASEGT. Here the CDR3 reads CASSAPGGTQETQYF. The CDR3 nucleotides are TGTGCCAGCAGTGCTCCCGGAGGGACCCAAGAGACCCAGTACTTC.

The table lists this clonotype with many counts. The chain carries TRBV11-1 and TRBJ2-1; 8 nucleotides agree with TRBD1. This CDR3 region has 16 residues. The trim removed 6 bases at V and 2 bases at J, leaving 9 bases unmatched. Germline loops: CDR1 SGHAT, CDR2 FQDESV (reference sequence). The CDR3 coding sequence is TGTGCCAGCAGTTATGGACAGGGCGAGGCCTACAATGAGCAGTTCTTC. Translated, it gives CASSYGQGEAYNEQFF. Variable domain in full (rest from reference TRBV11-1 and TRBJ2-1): EAEVAQSPRYKITEKSQAVAFWCDPISGHATLYWYRQILGQGPELLVQFQDESVVDDSQLPKDRFSAERLKGVDSTLKIQPAELGDSAMYLCASSYGQGEAYNEQFFGPGTRLTVL.

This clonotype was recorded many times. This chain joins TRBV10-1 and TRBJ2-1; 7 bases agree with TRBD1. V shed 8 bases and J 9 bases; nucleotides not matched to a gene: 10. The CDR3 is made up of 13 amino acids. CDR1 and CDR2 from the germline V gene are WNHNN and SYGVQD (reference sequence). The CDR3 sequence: CASSERGLAEQFF. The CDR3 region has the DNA TGCGCCAGCTCGGAGAGGGGGCTAGCTGAGCAGTTCTTC.

The CDR3 reads CSARAGGYGYTF. In DNA, the CDR3 is TGCAGTGCTCGAGCAGGGGGCTATGGCTACACCTTC. The V gene is TRBV20-1, the J gene TRBJ1-2, with TRBD1 matching 7 bases. Germline V gene data show CDR1 as DFQATT and CDR2 as SNEGSKA (reference sequence). Germline trimming cut 5 bases from V and 4 bases from J; bases unmatched to any gene: 4. The CDR3 covers 12 residues.

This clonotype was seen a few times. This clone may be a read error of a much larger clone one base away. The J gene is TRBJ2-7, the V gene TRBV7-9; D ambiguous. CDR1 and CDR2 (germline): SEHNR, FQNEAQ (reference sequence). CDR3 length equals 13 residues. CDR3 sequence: CASSLGDSYGQYF. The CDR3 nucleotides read TGTGCCAGCAGCTTAGGAGACTCCTACGGGCAGTACTTC. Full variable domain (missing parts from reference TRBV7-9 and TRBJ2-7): DTGVSQNPRHKITKRGQNVTFRCDPISEHNRLYWYRQTLGQGPEFLTYFQNEAQLEKSRLLSDRFSAERPKGSFSTLEIQRTEQGDSAMYLCASSLGDSYGQYFGPGTRLTVT.

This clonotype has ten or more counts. CDR3 loop: CASSLAGTGDNEQFF. The CDR3 nucleotides are TGTGCCAGCAGCTTAGCAGGGACTGGGGACAATGAGCAGTTCTTC. The chain carries TRBV7-9 and TRBJ2-1; weak D call: TRBD2 (6 bases). The germline V gene encodes CDR1 SEHNR and CDR2 FQNEAQ (reference sequence). This CDR3 has 15 amino acids. Trimming removed 0 bases from V and 5 bases from J, with 11 bases in between.

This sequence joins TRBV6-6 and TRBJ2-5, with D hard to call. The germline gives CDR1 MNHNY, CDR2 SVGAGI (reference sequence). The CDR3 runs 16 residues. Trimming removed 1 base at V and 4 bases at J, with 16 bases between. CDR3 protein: CASSYFRAGKRETQYF. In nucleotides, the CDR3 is TGTGCCAGCAGTTACTTTCGGGCAGGCAAGCGAGAGACCCAGTACTTC.

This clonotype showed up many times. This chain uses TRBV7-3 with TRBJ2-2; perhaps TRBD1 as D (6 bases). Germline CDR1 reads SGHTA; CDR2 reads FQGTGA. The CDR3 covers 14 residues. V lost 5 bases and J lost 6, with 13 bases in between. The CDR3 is CASSPYRDAGELFF. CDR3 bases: TGTGCCAGCAGCCCCTACAGGGATGCCGGGGAGCTGTTTTTT.

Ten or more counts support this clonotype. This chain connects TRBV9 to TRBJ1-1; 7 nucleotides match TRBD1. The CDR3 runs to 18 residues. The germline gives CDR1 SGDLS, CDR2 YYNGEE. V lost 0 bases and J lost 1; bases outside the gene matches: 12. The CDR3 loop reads CASSVGGRVGDRNTEAFF. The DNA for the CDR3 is TGTGCCAGCAGCGTAGGGGGGAGGGTTGGGGACAGGAACACTGAAGCTTTCTTT.

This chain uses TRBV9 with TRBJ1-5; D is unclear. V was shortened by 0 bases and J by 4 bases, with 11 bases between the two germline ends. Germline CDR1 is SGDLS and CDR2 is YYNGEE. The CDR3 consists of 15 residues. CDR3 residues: CASSVGAAPNQPQHF. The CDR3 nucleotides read TGTGCCAGCAGCGTAGGGGCAGCCCCGAATCAGCCCCAGCATTTT.

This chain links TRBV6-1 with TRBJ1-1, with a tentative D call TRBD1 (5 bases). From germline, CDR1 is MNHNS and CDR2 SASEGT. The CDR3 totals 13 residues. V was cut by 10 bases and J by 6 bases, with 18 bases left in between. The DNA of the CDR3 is TGTGCCACTCAGGGACTCACCAACCCTGAAGCTTTCTTT. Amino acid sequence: CATQGLTNPEAFF.

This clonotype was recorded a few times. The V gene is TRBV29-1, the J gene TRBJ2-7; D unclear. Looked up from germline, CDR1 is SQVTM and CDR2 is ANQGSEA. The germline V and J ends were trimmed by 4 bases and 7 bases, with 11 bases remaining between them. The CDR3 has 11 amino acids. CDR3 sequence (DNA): TGCAGCGTTGTACTGGGTTTTGAGCAGTACTTC. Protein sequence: CSVVLGFEQYF.